Below are 2 T cell receptor beta chains sequenced from a single sample in a study of T cell responses to AZD1222 COVID-19 vaccine. Assay: immunoSEQ multiplex PCR; the TCRdb copy retains only in-frame clones and omits some. The sample includes 150,000 to 200,000 clones, 85% to 95% seen only once; the top ten take roughly 1.4%. The sample consisted of peripheral blood, taken on day 0 of AZD1222 vaccination. The receptors were sampled from an adult in good health.

CDR3 nucleotide sequence: TGCGCCAGCAGCCCCGCGGGAACAGGATGGAACACTGAAGCTTTCTTT. Translation: CASSPAGTGWNTEAFF. This sequence joins TRBV4-1 and TRBJ1-1; D might be TRBD1 (5 bases). Trimming left V 4 bases short and J 1 base short, with 16 bases between. The CDR3 totals 16 residues. Germline loops: CDR1 MGHRA, CDR2 YSYEKL.

This chain links TRBV2 with TRBJ1-4; D is possibly TRBD1 (5 bases). Per the germline V gene, CDR1 is SNHLY and CDR2 is FYNNEI. V was pared by 0 bases and J by 7 bases, with 12 bases between. This CDR3 is 15 amino acids long. CDR3 in amino acids: CASSEAAGWGEKLFF. The CDR3 DNA follows: TGTGCCAGCAGTGAAGCTGCAGGGTGGGGTGAAAAACTGTTTTTT.